Sequencing of this T cell receptor beta chain was carried out in a study of shared clonotypes between healthy human individuals. CDR3 size: 15 residues. J gave up 3 bases and V 7 bases, and 9 bases lay outside the gene matches. Per the germline V gene, CDR1 is SEHNR and CDR2 is FQNEAQ (reference sequence). Sequencing was performed with immunoSEQ multiplex PCR; in TCRdb, only in-frame clones are kept and a portion is missing. The table includes approximately 2.3 million clones, more than 85% detected once. Material for sequencing was naive CD4+ T cells from PBMCs. Specified subset: CD45RA+ positively selected. The chain employs TRBV7-9 and TRBJ2-3, with 8 bases lining up with TRBD2. The sequence was collected from a man aged 18 to 30 in good health. Some clones in this sample may be carry-over from other donors' samples. CDR3 amino acids: CASNRAGEVTDTQYF. CDR3 in DNA: TGTGCCAGCAACCGAGCGGGAGAGGTTACAGATACGCAGTATTTT.